The 6 T cell receptor beta chains presented below share a single source sample, sequenced in a study of T cell responses to AZD1222 COVID-19 vaccine. The repertoire was sequenced with immunoSEQ multiplex PCR; TCRdb's copy has only in-frame clones and lacks some. The sample holds about 170,000 clones; 87% are singletons and the top ten take 2.6%. Here the sequenced sample was peripheral blood, taken on day 0 of AZD1222 vaccination. The receptors stem from an adult in good health.

The V and J genes are TRBV4-1 and TRBJ2-5; a possible D gene is TRBD1 (5 bases). Trimming removed 5 bases at V and 6 bases at J, with 13 bases between. The CDR3 has 13 amino acids. Germline CDR1 reads MGHRA; CDR2 reads YSYEKL. CDR3 bases: TGCGCCAGCAGCTCTTCCGCAGGGCAGACCCAGTACTTC. Translating gives CASSSSAGQTQYF.

The CDR3 region has the DNA TGTGCCAGCAGCAAAGTTGGGACTAGCGGCAACACCGGGGAGCTGTTTTTT. This sequence encodes CASSKVGTSGNTGELFF. V gene TRBV21-1 combines with J gene TRBJ2-2; the tabulated D call, TRBD2, remains unverified against the DNA. TRBV21-1 is designated a pseudogene. CDR3 length equals 17 residues.

This chain joins TRBV18 and TRBJ2-1, with TRBD2 matching 9 bases. Germline trimming cut 3 bases from V and 7 bases from J; bases unmatched to any gene: 13. In germline, CDR1 is KGHSH, CDR2 LQKENI. The CDR3 has 17 residues. The CDR3 bases are TGTGCCAGCTCACCCCTCAGCGGAGGGCTAGCGGGAAATGAGCAGTTCTTC. It translates to CASSPLSGGLAGNEQFF.

The chain is built from TRBV25-1 and TRBJ2-6; 8 nucleotides line up with TRBD2. CDR3 length: 15 residues. Germline CDR1 reads MGHDK; CDR2 reads SYGVNS. Trimming took 6 bases from V and 2 from J; bases not matched to a gene: 3. The CDR3 here is CASSRGGTGANVLTF. The DNA of the CDR3 is TGTGCCAGCAGCCGGGGGGGTACTGGGGCCAACGTCCTGACTTTC.

The genes are TRBV28 and TRBJ2-3; TRBD2 aligns across 15 bases. The CDR3 runs 17 residues. The J segment lost 4 bases and the V segment lost 3 bases, leaving 5 bases of the junction unmatched. Germline values: CDR1 MDHEN, CDR2 SYDVKM. The CDR3 region is CASSFLGLAGGADTQYF. Written as DNA, the CDR3 is TGTGCCAGCAGTTTCTTGGGACTAGCGGGAGGAGCAGATACGCAGTATTTT.

The chain combines TRBV29-1 with TRBJ2-3, with 8 nucleotides matching TRBD1. Looked up from germline, CDR1 is SQVTM and CDR2 is ANQGSEA. J gave up 1 base and V 6 bases, and 9 bases lay outside the gene matches. The CDR3 contains 15 residues. CDR3 sequence: CSVSDRGRGTDTQYF. CDR3 nucleotides: TGCAGCGTCTCAGACAGGGGAAGAGGCACAGATACGCAGTATTTT.